These T cell receptor beta chains were read from a single sample in a study of blood T cell repertoires in COVID-19. Sequenced by immunoSEQ multiplex PCR; TCRdb stores in-frame clones only, minus some. The data contain roughly 280,000 clones, approximately 81% of them singletons. Input material: peripheral blood. All receptors derive from a man between 60 and 75 years old with acute or convalescent COVID-19. CDR3s include the opening cysteine and the closing phenylalanine or tryptophan. A D gene is named only where the DNA matches it firmly. The size of a clone is reported for some rows only, either as once, few or many, or as a class for expanded clones.

J | D | size | V | DNA | CDR3
TRBJ2-1 | NA | once | TRBV7-9 | TGTGCCAGCAGCAAAAGAGGGGGGGCAATTCGCGGGTACAATGAGCAGTTCTTC | CASSKRGGAIRGYNEQFF
TRBJ2-5 | TRBD2 | NA | TRBV2 | TGTGCCAGCAGTGAAATGGTAGCGGGACTGCGGGAGACCCAGTACTTC | CASSEMVAGLRETQYF
TRBJ2-7 | TRBD1 | NA | TRBV4-1 | TGCGCCAGCAGCCAAACCCGGGACAGGGCCTACGAGCAGTACTTC | CASSQTRDRAYEQYF
TRBJ1-1 | NA | NA | TRBV4-3 | TGCGCCAGCAGCCCCAGCGACCTGAACACTGAAGCTTTCTTT | CASSPSDLNTEAFF
TRBJ2-7 | NA | NA | TRBV11-1 | TGTGCCAGCAGCTGGGGTTGGGGGCCAACCTACGAGCAGTACTTC | CASSWGWGPTYEQYF
TRBJ2-7 | TRBD2 | NA | TRBV24-1 | TGTGCCACCAGTGAATTGACGGAGAGGACTAGGGCAGGTCAGTACTTC | CATSELTERTRAGQYF
TRBJ1-1 | TRBD1 | NA | TRBV3-1/TRBV3-2 | TGTGCCAGCAGCCCAACAGGGGTAACTGAAGCTTTCTTT | CASSPTGVTEAFF
TRBJ2-4 | NA | NA | TRBV28 | TGTGCCAGCAGTTTGGCAGGAGCCAAAAACATTCAGTACTTC | CASSLAGAKNIQYF
TRBJ2-3 | NA | NA | TRBV19 | TGTGCCACAGGGGTCGGGGGCACAGATACGCAGTATTTT | CATGVGGTDTQYF
TRBJ2-1 | NA | NA | TRBV7-6 | TGTGCCAGCAGCCACGGAGGTGAGCAGTTCTTC | CASSHGGEQFF
TRBJ2-1 | TRBD2 | NA | TRBV29-1 | TGCAGCGGCCCCGGGACTAGTTGTTCCAATGAGCAGTTCTTC | CSGPGTSCSNEQFF
TRBJ2-4 | TRBD2 | few | TRBV11-2 | TGTGCCAGCAGCCCCCTCGGGACTAGCGGTAAAAACATTCAGTACTTC | CASSPLGTSGKNIQYF
TRBJ2-1 | NA | NA | TRBV5-1 | TGCGCCAGCAGCTTTATAGCGAGCAGCTCCTACAATGAGCAGTTCTTC | CASSFIASSSYNEQFF
TRBJ1-2 | NA | NA | TRBV27 | TGTGCCAGCAGTTCCTCAGGGGACGTCAACTATGGCTACACCTTC | CASSSSGDVNYGYTF
TRBJ1-1 | NA | NA | TRBV12-5 | TGTGCTAGTGGTTTCGCAGGAAATGAAGCTTTCTTT | CASGFAGNEAFF
TRBJ1-1 | NA | NA | TRBV5-6 | TGTGCCAGCAGCTTGGTTGCGGGCTTGAACACTGAAGCTTTCTTT | CASSLVAGLNTEAFF
TRBJ1-2 | TRBD1 | NA | TRBV5-1 | TGCGCCAGCAGCTGGGGACAGGGGGCGAACTATGGCTACACCTTC | CASSWGQGANYGYTF
TRBJ2-3 | TRBD2 | NA | TRBV10-3 | TGTGCCATCAGTGCGGTGGGAGGGCAAGATACGCAGTATTTT | CAISAVGGQDTQYF
TRBJ2-1 | TRBD2 | NA | TRBV28 | TGTGCCAGCAGTCCCGGGACTAACCCCTACAATGAGCAGTTCTTC | CASSPGTNPYNEQFF
TRBJ2-7 | NA | NA | TRBV5-4 | TGTGCCAGCAGCTTAGGGGACTACGAGCAGTACTTC | CASSLGDYEQYF
TRBJ2-4 | TRBD1 | NA | TRBV19 | TGTGCCAGTAGAGATAGCAGGACAGGGGGCTTCATTGGCAAAAACATTCAGTACTTC | CASRDSRTGGFIGKNIQYF
TRBJ1-2 | TRBD1 | NA | TRBV7-9 | TGTGCCAGCAGCTTCGACAGGGGAGACTATGGCTACACCTTC | CASSFDRGDYGYTF
TRBJ1-2 | NA | NA | TRBV5-1 | TGCGCCAGCAGCTTGGGGAGTAACTATGGCTACACCTTC | CASSLGSNYGYTF
TRBJ2-5 | NA | NA | TRBV2 | TGTGCCAGTAACTCAGGGTCCGGGGAGACCCAGTACTTC | CASNSGSGETQYF
TRBJ1-5 | NA | NA | TRBV19 | TGTGCCAGTAGTATCCAACGGAGCAATCAGCCCCAGCATTTT | CASSIQRSNQPQHF
TRBJ2-7 | NA | NA | TRBV28 | TGTGCCAGCAGTTTGGCAGGTCCCCCTTCCTACGAGCAGTACTTC | CASSLAGPPSYEQYF
TRBJ2-3 | NA | NA | TRBV5-1 | TGCGCCAGCAGCTTGAGTGAGGATACGCAGTATTTT | CASSLSEDTQYF
TRBJ2-2 | TRBD2 | NA | TRBV5-1 | TGCGCCAGCAGCTTGTCACTAGCGAAGGCCGGGGAGCTGTTTTTT | CASSLSLAKAGELFF
TRBJ2-5 | TRBD2 | NA | TRBV20-1 | TGCAGTGCCGCTAGCGGGGAGACCCAGTACTTC | CSAASGETQYF
TRBJ2-2 | TRBD2 | NA | TRBV6-1 | TGTGCCAGCGGTACCGGGACTACGAACACCGGGGAGCTGTTTTTT | CASGTGTTNTGELFF
TRBJ2-1 | NA | NA | TRBV9 | TGTGCCAGCAGCGTAGAACCTTCGGGGGATGAGCAGTTCTTC | CASSVEPSGDEQFF
TRBJ2-5 | TRBD2 | NA | TRBV5-1 | TGCGCCAGCAGCTTGGAGCTAACTAGCGGGGTCCAAGAGACCCAGTACTTC | CASSLELTSGVQETQYF
TRBJ2-3 | TRBD1 | NA | TRBV6-1 | TGTGCCAGCAGTGACCATATAAGGACAGGGCTCATGACAGATACGCAGTATTTT | CASSDHIRTGLMTDTQYF
TRBJ2-5 | NA | NA | TRBV5-1 | TGCGCCAGCAGCTTGGGGCCCAGGGTCGTGAAGACCCAGTACTTC | CASSLGPRVVKTQYF
TRBJ2-7 | TRBD2 | NA | TRBV11-2 | TGTGCCAGCAGCTTGACGACTAGCGGTGCCTACGAGCAGTACTTC | CASSLTTSGAYEQYF
TRBJ2-3 | NA | NA | TRBV7-9 | TGTGCCAGCACCTCGGTGGGCGGCACAGATACGCAGTATTTT | CASTSVGGTDTQYF
TRBJ1-1 | NA | few | TRBV19 | TGTGCCAGTAGTATCTTCATTGGGCAGCTCAACACTGAAGCTTTCTTT | CASSIFIGQLNTEAFF
TRBJ2-5 | NA | NA | TRBV13 | TGTGCCAGCAGCACCCGGACAGCCACACAAGAGACCCAGTACTTC | CASSTRTATQETQYF
TRBJ2-1 | TRBD2 | NA | TRBV27 | TGTGCCAGCAGCATCCGTAGCGGGGGTATATATGAGCAGTTCTTC | CASSIRSGGIYEQFF
TRBJ2-1 | TRBD2 | NA | TRBV19 | TGTGCCAGTAGTTCCCGACTAGCGGGGGGGTACAATGAGCAGTTCTTC | CASSSRLAGGYNEQFF
TRBJ2-7 | TRBD1 | once | TRBV24-1 | TGTGCCACCAGTCATCTTGACAGGGAACCCTACGAGCAGTACTTC | CATSHLDREPYEQYF
TRBJ1-1 | TRBD1 | NA | TRBV5-4 | TGTGCCAGCAACCGGGACAGCAGCACCCTGAACACTGAAGCTTTCTTT | CASNRDSSTLNTEAFF
TRBJ2-7 | NA | NA | TRBV15 | TGTGCCACCAGCAAATCATGGGGGCAGGCCTACGAGCAGTACTTC | CATSKSWGQAYEQYF
TRBJ1-6 | TRBD1 | NA | TRBV2 | TGTGCCAGCAGGAAGGGACAGGTGGATTCACCCCTCCACTTT | CASRKGQVDSPLHF
TRBJ1-1 | NA | NA | TRBV5-4 | TGTGCCAGCAGCTTGTTCGAGCGCACTGAAGCTTTCTTT | CASSLFERTEAFF
TRBJ1-5 | TRBD1 | NA | TRBV6-5 | TGTGCCAGCACCCGGGACAGGAATCAGCCCCAGCATTTT | CASTRDRNQPQHF
TRBJ2-7 | NA | NA | TRBV19 | TGTGCCAGTAGTATGGGCCTCGAGGGCACCTACGAGCAGTACTTC | CASSMGLEGTYEQYF
TRBJ2-1 | TRBD2 | once | TRBV4-3 | TGCGCCAGCAGCCAAGATCCCCTTAGCGGGAGGGCCCCATACAATGAGCAGTTCTTC | CASSQDPLSGRAPYNEQFF
TRBJ2-2 | NA | NA | TRBV11-3 | TGTGCCAGCAGCTTAGTAGGTCGGGGAGGCCTCAACACCGGGGAGCTGTTTTTT | CASSLVGRGGLNTGELFF
TRBJ1-2 | NA | NA | TRBV3-1/TRBV3-2 | TGTGCCAGCAGCTCCCAGGGGTCAACTAACTATGGCTACACCTTC | CASSSQGSTNYGYTF
TRBJ1-2 | TRBD1 | NA | TRBV28 | TGTGCCAGCTCACTTTATACGGGGACAGCGAACTATGGCTACACCTTC | CASSLYTGTANYGYTF
TRBJ2-2 | TRBD2 | NA | TRBV10-3 | TGTGCCATTACTAGCGGGAGGGCGCCCGGGGAGCTGTTTTTT | CAITSGRAPGELFF
TRBJ1-2 | NA | NA | TRBV2 | TGTGCCAGCAGTGAAGGGGGGCTCTATGGCTACACCTTC | CASSEGGLYGYTF
TRBJ2-7 | NA | NA | TRBV6-5 | TGTGCCAGCATGGGGGCAGGGGTAACCTACGAGCAGTACTTC | CASMGAGVTYEQYF